This T cell receptor beta chain is drawn from a study of blood T cell repertoires in COVID-19. Across the whole study: Samples came from the United States, Italy and Spain, spanning acute and convalescent COVID-19. The analysed material was cDNA or gDNA that came from T cells, B-cell-depleted T cells, or PBMCs.

CDR3 length: 16 amino acids. V lost 2 bases, J lost 7 bases, and 19 bases lay in between. Germline CDR1 is SGHVS and CDR2 is FQNEAQ. Source study methods: Reference gene primer amplification gave estimated nucleated cell counts. Sequencing used immunoSEQ multiplex PCR; TCRdb keeps in-frame clones, though not all of them. V and J calls and clone size are as listed in that table; D and trimming were resolved from the DNA. The sample has about 40,000 clones, around nine tenths seen once; the top ten hold 10% to 15%. Sequenced material: peripheral blood. This sequence was found in a man aged 60 to 69 with active COVID-19. The chain uses TRBV7-8 and TRBJ2-3; possibly TRBD2 for D (6 bases). The CDR3 coding sequence is TGTGCCAGCAGCTTAAGGACTAAAAGCACCACTAATACGCAGTATTTT. This translates into CASSLRTKSTTNTQYF. Combining the CDR3 with reference TRBV7-8 and TRBJ2-3 gives the whole variable domain GAGVSQSPRYKVAKRGQDVALRCDPISGHVSLFWYQQALGQGPEFLTYFQNEAQLDKSGLPSDRFFAERPEGSVSTLKIQRTQQEDSAVYLCASSLRTKSTTNTQYFGPGTRLTVL.